One sample yielded the 7 T cell receptor beta chains listed below, sequenced in a study of glioma-infiltrating T cells after dendritic cell vaccination. The repertoire was sequenced with immunoSEQ multiplex PCR; TCRdb's copy has only in-frame clones and lacks some. The sample lists some 30,000 clones, approximately 90% occurring once. The specimen was blood, collected before dendritic cell vaccination. The receptors here all came from a human donor with glioblastoma.

In regard to this clone: The junction differs from germline at one of its ends, possibly a read error. The sample carries other DNA sequences with the same CDR3. The chain couples TRBV10-1 to TRBJ1-6; 10 nucleotides align to TRBD1. The germline gives CDR1 WNHNN, CDR2 SYGVQD (reference sequence). The CDR3 has 14 amino acids. The CDR3 sequence is CASSPGQGNSPLHF. Written as DNA, the CDR3 is TGCGCCAGCAGTCCGGGACAGGGGAATTCCCCCCTCCACTTT.

This sequence joins TRBV9 and TRBJ2-3, with D perhaps matching TRBD1 (7 bases). Trimming removed 7 bases from V and 2 bases from J, with 14 bases in between. Germline values: CDR1 SGDLS, CDR2 YYNGEE. The CDR3 is 14 amino acids. The CDR3 region has the DNA TGTGCCAGCTCAGGGGGGACTGCCACAGATACGCAGTATTTT. Its translation: CASSGGTATDTQYF.

V gene TRBV19 combines with J gene TRBJ2-3; TRBD1 matches 8 bases. V was clipped by 5 bases and J by 6 bases; unmatched bases: 10. The CDR3 extends over 15 amino acids. Per the germline V gene, CDR1 is LNHDA and CDR2 is SQIVND (reference sequence). The CDR3 region has the DNA TGTGCCAGTAGTCATGGGGACAGGCTTACGGATACGCAGTATTTT. Translation gives CASSHGDRLTDTQYF.

This chain links TRBV4-2 with TRBJ1-3; a weak D match, TRBD1 (6 bases). The germline V and J ends were trimmed by 0 bases and 2 bases, with 8 bases remaining between them. The CDR3 loop spans 15 amino acids. CDR1 LGHNA and CDR2 YNFKEQ come from the germline V gene. The CDR3 nucleotides are TGTGCCAGCAGCCAAGACAGGGGTACTGGAAACACCATATATTTT. Translated: CASSQDRGTGNTIYF.

This sequence joins TRBV5-5 and TRBJ1-5; D gene unclear. V gave up 0 bases and J gave up 7 bases, with 8 bases separating them. The CDR3 loop spans 13 amino acids. Per germline, CDR1 SGHKS and CDR2 YYEKEE (reference sequence). The CDR3 protein is CASSLDRRQPQHF. The CDR3 nucleotides read TGTGCCAGCAGCTTGGACAGACGGCAGCCCCAGCATTTT.

This chain connects TRBV6-6 to TRBJ1-6; D call uncertain. Germline V lookup: CDR1 MNHNY, CDR2 SVGAGI (reference sequence). The length of the CDR3 is 14 residues. With 4 bases removed from V and 2 bases from J, the gap between germline ends came to 6 bases. DNA of the CDR3: TGTGCCAGCAGTTGGGCGACCTATAATTCACCCCTCCACTTT. It encodes CASSWATYNSPLHF.

CDR3 amino acids: CASSDTSNQPQHF. CDR3 sequence (DNA): TGTGCCAGTAGCGACACTAGCAATCAGCCCCAGCATTTT. The rearrangement links TRBV19 to TRBJ1-5, with D unclear. This CDR3 region has 13 residues. Germline V gene lookup returns CDR1 LNHDA and CDR2 SQIVND (reference sequence). Trimming cost V 6 bases and J 0 bases, with 6 bases left between them.